One sample yielded the 27 T cell receptor beta chains listed below, sequenced in a study of OX40 agonist ivuxolimab in advanced cancers. Produced via immunoSEQ multiplex PCR; TCRdb's table is partial and in-frame only. Counted here are some 44,000 clones, about 86% occurring once; the ten biggest clones make up about 35%. The material sequenced was CD4+ or CD8+ T cells sorted from blood, taken in a trial of the OX40 agonist ivuxolimab. Receptor source: an adult with an advanced solid tumor such as melanoma, head and neck, liver or kidney cancer.

The count of this clone is one. CDR3 amino acids: CATRGFPTDTQYF. DNA of the CDR3: TGTGCTACTCGGGGGTTCCCAACAGATACGCAGTATTTT. This chain connects TRBV7-2 to TRBJ2-3; maybe TRBD2 (6 bases). This CDR3 region has 13 residues. Germline V gene data show CDR1 as SGHTA and CDR2 as FQGNSA.

CDR3 amino acids: CASSQASGGSYYNEQFF. The CDR3 DNA sequence: TGCGCCAGCAGCCAAGCGAGCGGGGGGTCTTACTACAATGAGCAGTTCTTC. The chain is built from TRBV4-1 and TRBJ2-1, with 9 bases fitting TRBD2. The length of the CDR3 is 17 residues. Germline values: CDR1 MGHRA, CDR2 YSYEKL. After removal of 1 base from V and 3 bases from J, the junction contained 7 bases not matched to a gene.

This chain uses TRBV5-4 with TRBJ2-5; D not certain. This CDR3 spans 12 amino acids. The germline V gene encodes CDR1 SGHNT and CDR2 YYREEE (reference sequence). V lost 4 bases and J lost 5, with 9 bases in between. The CDR3 DNA reads as TGTGCCAGCAGCGAGGCTCCCGAGACCCAGTACTTC. Amino acid sequence: CASSEAPETQYF. Supplemented by reference TRBV5-4 and TRBJ2-5, the full variable domain reads ETGVTQSPTHLIKTRGQQVTLRCSSQSGHNTVSWYQQALGQGPQFIFQYYREEENGRGNFPPRFSGLQFPNYSSELNVNALELDDSALYLCASSEAPETQYFGPGTRLLVL.

The chain has TRBV27 and TRBJ1-5; D ambiguous. This CDR3 is built from 21 residues. With 6 bases removed from V and 7 bases from J, the gap between germline ends came to 37 bases. Germline CDR1 is MNHEY and CDR2 is SMNVEV (reference sequence). CDR3 sequence: CASSPFRTGVQWVPGPQPQHF. The CDR3 bases are TGTGCCAGCAGCCCGTTCAGAACCGGGGTCCAGTGGGTCCCCGGGCCCCAGCCCCAGCATTTT.

The gene calls are TRBV29-1 and TRBJ2-3; 7 bases align to TRBD2. Germline CDR1 SQVTM, CDR2 ANQGSEA. The CDR3 is made up of 14 amino acids. V lost 5 bases and J lost 0; bases outside the gene matches: 5. The CDR3 reads CSVPSGTSTDTQYF. The DNA for the CDR3 is TGCAGCGTTCCCAGCGGGACTAGCACAGATACGCAGTATTTT.

The chain recombines TRBV11-3 with TRBJ1-1, with TRBD1 identical over 8 bases. The CDR3 has 14 amino acids. Trimming at V came to 4 bases and at J to 1 base, leaving 2 bases not matched to a gene. Germline V lookup: CDR1 SGHNT, CDR2 YENEEA. The CDR3 spells CASSSGGSNTEAFF. CDR3 sequence (DNA): TGTGCCAGCAGCTCAGGGGGCTCGAACACTGAAGCTTTCTTT.

The J gene is TRBJ1-5, the V gene TRBV6-5; maybe TRBD1 (6 bases). In germline, CDR1 is MNHEY, CDR2 SVGAGI. The CDR3 sequence is 14 residues long. Deletions cut 4 bases from V and 5 bases from J, with 12 bases between. CDR3 DNA: TGTGCCAGCAGTTCGGGACAACGCGATCAGCCCCAGCATTTT. Translated: CASSSGQRDQPQHF.

The J gene is TRBJ2-7, the V gene TRBV19; perhaps TRBD1 as D (6 bases). V lost 3 bases to trimming and J lost 0 bases, with 21 bases between them. The CDR3 extends over 18 amino acids. Germline loops: CDR1 LNHDA, CDR2 SQIVND (reference sequence). For the CDR3, the DNA is TGTGCCAGTAGTATCTCCGGGACACAAGGTCACAGCTCCTACGAGCAGTACTTC. It is translated as CASSISGTQGHSSYEQYF.

With respect to this clone: Other DNA variants within this sample encode the same CDR3. The rearrangement uses TRBV6-1 and TRBJ2-7; tentative D call: TRBD1 (5 bases). Germline values: CDR1 MNHNS, CDR2 SASEGT. The V gene lost 6 bases and the J gene lost 2 bases, with 17 bases spanning the gap. The CDR3 has 15 amino acids. CDR3 amino acids: CASRPTVWATYEQYF. The DNA for the CDR3 is TGTGCCAGCAGGCCGACAGTTTGGGCCACCTACGAGCAGTACTTC.

The genes are TRBV7-2 and TRBJ1-1; D is ambiguous. The CDR3 is 13 amino acids. Trimming shortened V by 3 bases and J by 0 bases, and 5 bases separated the two germline ends. Germline V gene lookup returns CDR1 SGHTA and CDR2 FQGNSA. CDR3 sequence reads: CASSFSVNTEAFF. The DNA of the CDR3 is TGTGCCAGCAGCTTCTCCGTGAACACTGAAGCTTTCTTT.

This CDR3 is CASSQFGTSDEQFF. The CDR3 DNA reads TGCGCCAGCAGTCAGTTCGGGACTAGCGATGAGCAGTTCTTC. The chain has TRBV5-1 and TRBJ2-1; 10 bases agree with TRBD2. With 5 bases clipped from V and 8 bases from J, the junction kept 7 bases outside the gene matches. Germline lookup yields CDR1 SGHRS and CDR2 YFSETQ. The CDR3 has 14 amino acids.

The rearrangement links TRBV5-1 to TRBJ2-1; D is unresolved. The V gene lost 2 bases and the J gene lost 7 bases, with 13 bases spanning the gap. Germline V CDR1 and CDR2: SGHRS, YFSETQ. CDR3 size: 14 residues. CDR3 sequence reads: CASSFGDPGNEQFF. CDR3 nucleotides: TGCGCCAGCAGCTTTGGGGATCCCGGTAATGAGCAGTTCTTC. Using reference TRBV5-1 and TRBJ2-1 for the parts outside the CDR3, the full variable domain is KAGVTQTPRYLIKTRGQQVTLSCSPISGHRSVSWYQQTPGQGLQFLFEYFSETQRNKGNFPGRFSGRQFSNSRSEMNVSTLELGDSALYLCASSFGDPGNEQFFGPGTRLTVL.

The rearrangement uses TRBV6-1 and TRBJ1-2; maybe TRBD1 (5 bases). Trimming removed 7 bases at V and 7 bases at J, with 19 bases between. CDR3 length: 14 residues. Germline CDR1 and CDR2: MNHNS and SASEGT. CDR3 sequence: CASTSGGRTSGYTF. As DNA, the CDR3 is TGTGCCAGCACCTCCGGGGGAAGAACCTCTGGCTACACCTTC.

This chain joins TRBV7-2 and TRBJ2-1, with D uncertain. Per germline, CDR1 SGHTA and CDR2 FQGNSA. V was pared by 3 bases and J by 7 bases, with 13 bases between. This CDR3 has 14 amino acids. The CDR3: CASSLGMAGNEQFF. The CDR3 DNA reads as TGTGCCAGCAGCTTGGGTATGGCCGGGAATGAGCAGTTCTTC.

This clone has only a few counts. The CDR3 sequence is CASEHRQGSYGYTF. In DNA, the CDR3 is TGTGCCAGCGAACATAGACAGGGGTCCTATGGCTACACCTTC. This chain joins TRBV19 and TRBJ1-2, with 8 bases identical to TRBD1. The germline V gene has CDR1 LNHDA and CDR2 SQIVND (reference sequence). The CDR3 has 14 residues. With 9 bases clipped from V and 4 bases from J, the junction kept 10 bases outside the gene matches. Looking up the rest from reference TRBV19 and TRBJ1-2 gives the full variable domain: DGGITQSPKYLFRKEGQNVTLSCEQNLNHDAMYWYRQDPGQGLRLIYYSQIVNDFQKGDIAEGYSVSREKKESFPLTVTSAQKNPTAFYLCASEHRQGSYGYTFGSGTRLTVV.

J is TRBJ2-3 and V is TRBV9; no clear D. The V gene lost 4 bases and the J gene lost 2 bases, with 14 bases spanning the gap. The CDR3 spans 15 residues. Germline CDR1 and CDR2: SGDLS and YYNGEE. The CDR3 region is CASSFSGAYTDTQYF. The CDR3 DNA sequence: TGTGCCAGCAGCTTTTCCGGTGCGTACACAGATACGCAGTATTTT. Looking up the rest from reference TRBV9 and TRBJ2-3 gives the full variable domain: DSGVTQTPKHLITATGQRVTLRCSPRSGDLSVYWYQQSLDQGLQFLIQYYNGEERAKGNILERFSAQQFPDLHSELNLSSLELGDSALYFCASSFSGAYTDTQYFGPGTRLTVL.

The rearrangement joins TRBV7-8 to TRBJ2-5; tentative D call: TRBD1 (6 bases). V was pared by 5 bases and J by 1 base, with 14 bases between. Germline V gives CDR1 SGHVS, CDR2 FQNEAQ. There are 15 residues in the CDR3. CDR3 protein: CASSHRRDTQETQYF. The CDR3 DNA is TGTGCCAGCAGCCACCGCCGGGACACCCAAGAGACCCAGTACTTC.

The chain uses TRBV7-3 and TRBJ2-2; tentatively, D is TRBD1 (5 bases). The CDR3 length is 14 residues. Germline V gives CDR1 SGHTA, CDR2 FQGTGA. V was cut by 8 bases and J by 0 bases, with 10 bases left in between. CDR3 bases: TGTGCCAGCGCGACAGTTGCGAACACCGGGGAGCTGTTTTTT. Protein sequence: CASATVANTGELFF.

The gene calls are TRBV19 and TRBJ1-5, with D unclear. There are 12 residues in the CDR3. V lost 5 bases and J 9 bases, leaving 11 bases between the germline ends. Germline CDR1 and CDR2: LNHDA and SQIVND (reference sequence). The CDR3 DNA reads TGTGCCAGTAGTGACCTTCCTGGGCCCCAGCATTTT. This encodes CASSDLPGPQHF.

J is TRBJ2-2 and V is TRBV30, with a tentative D call TRBD1 (6 bases). The CDR3 extends over 15 amino acids. Trimming pared 2 bases from V and 1 base from J, leaving 11 bases between. From germline, CDR1 is GTSNPN and CDR2 SVGIG (reference sequence). CDR3 loop: CAWSSDSLNTGELFF. In DNA, the CDR3 is TGTGCCTGGAGTTCGGACAGTTTGAACACCGGGGAGCTGTTTTTT.

This chain connects TRBV7-3 to TRBJ2-1, with 8 bases identical to TRBD2. V lost 5 bases and J lost 6; bases outside the gene matches: 9. The CDR3 totals 15 residues. CDR1 is SGHTA and CDR2 is FQGTGA in the germline V gene. DNA for the CDR3: TGTGCCAGCAGCGTAGTTGGCGGGGGGCGCAATGAGCAGTTCTTC. Residues: CASSVVGGGRNEQFF.

With regard to this clone: This same CDR3 is encoded by further DNA sequences in the sample. The genes are TRBV5-1 and TRBJ2-2; D is perhaps TRBD1 (6 bases). V lost 5 bases, J lost 6 bases, and 14 bases lay in between. The CDR3 is 14 amino acids. Germline loops: CDR1 SGHRS, CDR2 YFSETQ. The CDR3: CASSLDSGAGELFF. The CDR3 DNA reads TGCGCCAGCAGTCTGGACAGTGGCGCCGGGGAGCTGTTTTTT.

This clone was seen once. V usage is TRBV9 and J usage is TRBJ2-7; TRBD1 matches at 7 bases. This CDR3 has 16 amino acids. CDR1 is SGDLS, CDR2 YYNGEE, per germline. The V gene end was trimmed by 0 bases and the J gene end by 3 bases; junction bases not matched to a gene: 9. This chain's CDR3 is CASSVAPDREGYEQYF. As DNA, the CDR3 is TGTGCCAGCAGCGTAGCCCCCGACAGGGAAGGCTACGAGCAGTACTTC.

The V call is TRBV6-6, the J call TRBJ2-1, with 10 nucleotides matching TRBD2. CDR3 size: 16 residues. V lost 8 bases, J lost 7 bases, and 14 bases stayed unmatched. Germline-derived CDR1 and CDR2 are MNHNY and SVGAGI (reference sequence). Here the CDR3 DNA reads TGTGCCAGCTGCCGGAAACCGGGACTAGCGCAGAATGAGCAGTTCTTC. Protein product: CASCRKPGLAQNEQFF.

Here the CDR3 reads CSVAGTTANTGELFF. The CDR3 DNA reads TGCAGCGTTGCCGGGACGACTGCGAACACCGGGGAGCTGTTTTTT. J is TRBJ2-2 and V is TRBV29-1; D tentatively reads TRBD1 or TRBD2 (5 bases each). The CDR3 spans 15 residues. The V end was cut by 4 bases, the J end by 0 bases, with 12 bases between. Germline-derived CDR1 and CDR2 are SQVTM and ANQGSEA.

This clone was found once. The DNA of the CDR3 is TGTGCCAGCAGCTTTTCCGCAGGAAACACCATATATTTT. It yields the protein CASSFSAGNTIYF. The chain combines TRBV7-3 with TRBJ1-3; D uncertain. This CDR3 contains 13 residues. V was trimmed by 3 bases and J by 4 bases, leaving 7 bases between them. Germline CDR1 is SGHTA and CDR2 is FQGTGA.

The chain employs TRBV28 and TRBJ1-1, with TRBD1 matching over 11 bases. The germline CDR1 and CDR2 sequences are MDHEN and SYDVKM. With 5 bases clipped from V and 2 bases from J, the junction kept 4 bases outside the gene matches. This CDR3 has 15 residues. The CDR3 DNA sequence: TGTGCCAGCAGTGGGACAGGGGGGATAAACACTGAAGCTTTCTTT. Its protein product is CASSGTGGINTEAFF.